A selection of T cell receptor beta chains follows, all from one sample in a study of cytomegalovirus exposure and HLA in healthy donors. Data came from immunoSEQ multiplex PCR; TCRdb stores just in-frame clones and leaves some out. The table includes approximately 100,000 clones, around three quarters detected once. Sequencing used PBMCs. Receptor source: a man aged 50 to 59 in good health and CMV-seropositive. Both conserved end residues are part of each CDR3. D genes are given only for firm matches. The size field is filled for only some rows; it gives once, few, many or a size class.

D,size,V,J,DNA,CDR3
TRBD2,.,TRBV29-1,TRBJ2-5,TGCAGCGTTGCCCCCGGACTAGCGGGAGGGCCACAGACCCAGTACTTC,CSVAPGLAGGPQTQYF
.,.,TRBV5-1,TRBJ2-7,TGCGCCAGCAGCCGAGAACAGGGAGCGGCCTCCTACGAGCAGTACTTC,CASSREQGAASYEQYF
TRBD1,.,TRBV6-6,TRBJ2-3,TGTGCCAGCAGTCAAGGACAGGGTAGCACAGATACGCAGTATTTT,CASSQGQGSTDTQYF
.,.,TRBV11-3,TRBJ2-1,TGTGCCAGCAGCCCGGCTAGCTACAATGAGCAGTTCTTC,CASSPASYNEQFF
TRBD2,.,TRBV6-4,TRBJ2-7,TGTGCCAGCAGTGACTCTCAGCAGCGGGAGGGCCGGAACGAGCAGTACTTC,CASSDSQQREGRNEQYF
TRBD1,once,TRBV6-1,TRBJ1-2,TGTGCCAGCAGGGAAAGACAGGGCCACTATGGCTACACCTTC,CASRERQGHYGYTF
.,.,TRBV19,TRBJ1-1,TGTGCCAGTAGGGGGGCTGGGGGGAGGGCTGAAGCTTTCTTT,CASRGAGGRAEAFF
.,.,TRBV18,TRBJ1-5,TGTGCCAGCTCACAAGCTCATATTAGAAAAGCTTATAGCAATCAGCCCCAGCATTTT,CASSQAHIRKAYSNQPQHF
.,.,TRBV6-1,TRBJ2-3,TGTGCCAGCAGTGATGGACGGGGAAATACGCAGTATTTT,CASSDGRGNTQYF
TRBD1,few,TRBV11-2,TRBJ1-1,TGTGCCAGCAGCTCAAGGACCGGACAGGTGAACACTGAAGCTTTCTTT,CASSSRTGQVNTEAFF
.,.,TRBV2,TRBJ2-1,TGTGCCAGCAGTGACCAGTCCTCCTACAATGAGCAGTTCTTC,CASSDQSSYNEQFF
TRBD1,.,TRBV19,TRBJ1-3,TGTGCCAGTAGTCGCGGACAGGGAGGAGGAAACACCATATATTTT,CASSRGQGGGNTIYF
.,.,TRBV19,TRBJ2-3,TGTGCCAGTAGTATGTTGGGCGGGCACACAGATACGCAGTATTTT,CASSMLGGHTDTQYF
TRBD2,.,TRBV28,TRBJ2-3,TGTGCCCACCAAACTAGCGGGATAACAGATACGCAGTATTTT,CAHQTSGITDTQYF
.,.,TRBV18,TRBJ2-5,TGTGCCAGCTCACCAAGACTAGTAGAAGAGACCCAGTACTTC,CASSPRLVEETQYF
TRBD1,few,TRBV29-1,TRBJ2-5,TGCAGCGTTGACTCCGGGACAGGGGTTGGGGAGACCCAGTACTTC,CSVDSGTGVGETQYF
.,.,TRBV6-5,TRBJ2-1,TGTGCCAGCAGGACCGCACTCGCGGCCTACAATGAGCAGTTCTTC,CASRTALAAYNEQFF
TRBD2,.,TRBV7-6,TRBJ2-7,TGTGCCAGCAGCTTAGCATTTGCGGGAGGCCAATACGAGCAGTACTTC,CASSLAFAGGQYEQYF
TRBD1,.,TRBV4-1,TRBJ2-7,TGCGCCAGCAGCCAAGAACGGACAGGGGCAAGGGAGCAGTACTTC,CASSQERTGAREQYF
TRBD1,few,TRBV27,TRBJ2-1,TGTGCCACCTCGACAGGGATCCCCTACAATGAGCAGTTCTTC,CATSTGIPYNEQFF
.,.,TRBV7-9,TRBJ1-4,TGTGCCAGCAGCCGGGATCTCGCAACTAATGAAAAACTGTTTTTT,CASSRDLATNEKLFF
.,.,TRBV28,TRBJ2-7,TGTGCCAGCACCCCCCCAGGACACCCCTTCTACGAGCAGTACTTC,CASTPPGHPFYEQYF
TRBD1,.,TRBV11-1,TRBJ2-5,TGTGCCAGCAGCTCCTGGACAGGGGGAGCATTCGAGACCCAGTACTTC,CASSSWTGGAFETQYF
TRBD2,.,TRBV5-4,TRBJ2-7,TGTGCCAGCAGCTTGGGCGCTAGCGGGAATCTCGAGCAGTACTTC,CASSLGASGNLEQYF
TRBD2,few,TRBV29-1,TRBJ2-5,TGCAGCGTTGATAGGACTAGCGGAACACAAGAGACCCAGTACTTC,CSVDRTSGTQETQYF
.,.,TRBV7-2,TRBJ2-7,TGTGCCAGCAGCCCGCAACAGGGAACCTACGAGCAGTACTTC,CASSPQQGTYEQYF
TRBD2,.,TRBV5-1,TRBJ2-7,TGCGCCAGCAGCTCGAGCGGGAGCTCCTACGAGCAGTACTTC,CASSSSGSSYEQYF
.,.,TRBV27,TRBJ2-2,TGTGCCAGCAGTTTAGAACAGGGGAACACCGGGGAGCTGTTTTTT,CASSLEQGNTGELFF
.,few,TRBV6-1,TRBJ1-4,TGTGCCAGCAGTGCTCAGTCGGGAACTGGGGAAAAACTGTTTTTT,CASSAQSGTGEKLFF
TRBD2,.,TRBV30,TRBJ2-1,TGTGCCTGGAGTGGTAGCGGGACGTACAATGAGCAGTTCTTC,CAWSGSGTYNEQFF
TRBD1,.,TRBV2,TRBJ2-7,TGTGCCAGCAAGCTCCGGGACAGGGCGGGCGAGCAGTACTTC,CASKLRDRAGEQYF
TRBD1,.,TRBV5-4,TRBJ2-5,TGTGCCAGCTCAGAGGACAGGGGGCTGGAGACCCAGTACTTC,CASSEDRGLETQYF
.,.,TRBV27,TRBJ2-2,TGTGCCAGCATCTATCTAGACACCGGGGAGCTGTTTTTT,CASIYLDTGELFF
TRBD2,.,TRBV7-9,TRBJ2-1,TGTGCCAGCAGCCCACGGGAGGATGAGCAGTTCTTC,CASSPREDEQFF
TRBD1,.,TRBV5-8,TRBJ2-3,TGTGCCAGCAGCTTGGTACAGGGGGCTACAGATACGCAGTATTTT,CASSLVQGATDTQYF
.,.,TRBV12-5,TRBJ2-1,TGTGCTAGTGGTTTGACGGGAGTAATAGATGAGCAGTTCTTC,CASGLTGVIDEQFF
.,.,TRBV6-6,TRBJ2-3,TGTGCCAGCAGCCCCGATGTGGCCACAGATACGCAGTATTTT,CASSPDVATDTQYF
.,.,TRBV6-1,TRBJ1-1,TGTGCCAGCCTAGAGGGGGGGGCGCGTTTCACTGAAGCTTTCTTT,CASLEGGARFTEAFF
.,once,TRBV7-9,TRBJ1-1,TGTGCCAGCAGCTTTAGCGGATCCATGAACACTGAAGCTTTCTTT,CASSFSGSMNTEAFF